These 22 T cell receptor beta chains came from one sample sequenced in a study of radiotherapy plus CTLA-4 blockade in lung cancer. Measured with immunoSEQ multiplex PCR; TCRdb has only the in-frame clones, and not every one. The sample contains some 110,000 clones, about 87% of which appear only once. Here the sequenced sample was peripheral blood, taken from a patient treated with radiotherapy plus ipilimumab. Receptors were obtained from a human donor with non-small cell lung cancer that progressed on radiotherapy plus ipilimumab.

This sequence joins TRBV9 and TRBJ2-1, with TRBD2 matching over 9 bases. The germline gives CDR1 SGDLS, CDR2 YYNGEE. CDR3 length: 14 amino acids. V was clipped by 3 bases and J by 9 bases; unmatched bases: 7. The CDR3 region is CASSALSGSGEQFF. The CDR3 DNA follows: TGTGCCAGCAGCGCCCTTAGCGGGAGTGGTGAGCAGTTCTTC.

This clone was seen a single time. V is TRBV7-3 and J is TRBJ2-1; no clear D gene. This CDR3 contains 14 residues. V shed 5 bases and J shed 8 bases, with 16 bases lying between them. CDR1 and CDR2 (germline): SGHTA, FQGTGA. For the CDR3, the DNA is TGTGCCAGCAGCCCCGGGTGGGGTCGGGATGAGCAGTTCTTC. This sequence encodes CASSPGWGRDEQFF.

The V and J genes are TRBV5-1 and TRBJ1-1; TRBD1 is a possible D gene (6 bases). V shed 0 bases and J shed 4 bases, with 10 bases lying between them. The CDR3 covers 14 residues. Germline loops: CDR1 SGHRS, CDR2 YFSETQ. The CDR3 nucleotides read TGCGCCAGCAGCTTGGATGGGGGGGCCACTGAAGCTTTCTTT. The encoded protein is CASSLDGGATEAFF.

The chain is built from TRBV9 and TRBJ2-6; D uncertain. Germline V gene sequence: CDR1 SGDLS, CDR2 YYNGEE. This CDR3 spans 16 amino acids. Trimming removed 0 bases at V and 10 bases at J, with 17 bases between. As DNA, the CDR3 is TGTGCCAGCAGCGTAGATGAGGCTCCGCTACTTAACGTCCTGACTTTC. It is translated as CASSVDEAPLLNVLTF.

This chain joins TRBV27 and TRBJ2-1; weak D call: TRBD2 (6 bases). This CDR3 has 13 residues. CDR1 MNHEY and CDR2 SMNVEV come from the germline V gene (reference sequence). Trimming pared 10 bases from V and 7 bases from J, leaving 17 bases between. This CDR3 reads CATGRDWENEQFF. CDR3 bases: TGTGCCACAGGCCGGGACTGGGAGAATGAGCAGTTCTTC.

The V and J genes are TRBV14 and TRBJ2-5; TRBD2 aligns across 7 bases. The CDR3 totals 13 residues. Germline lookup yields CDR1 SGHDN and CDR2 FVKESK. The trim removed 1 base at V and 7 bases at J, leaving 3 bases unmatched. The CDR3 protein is CASSQGGRGTQYF. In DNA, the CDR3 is TGTGCCAGCAGCCAAGGAGGGAGGGGGACCCAGTACTTC.

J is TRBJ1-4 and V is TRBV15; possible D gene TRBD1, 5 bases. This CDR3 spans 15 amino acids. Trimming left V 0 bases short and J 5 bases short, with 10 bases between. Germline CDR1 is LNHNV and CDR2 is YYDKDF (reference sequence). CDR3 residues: CATSRDRDSNEKLFF. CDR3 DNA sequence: TGTGCCACCAGCAGAGACCGGGACTCCAATGAAAAACTGTTTTTT.

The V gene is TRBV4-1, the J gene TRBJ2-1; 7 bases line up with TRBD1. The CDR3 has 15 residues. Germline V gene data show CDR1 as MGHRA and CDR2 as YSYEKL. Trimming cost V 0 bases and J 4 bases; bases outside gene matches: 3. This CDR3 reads CASSQEGTAYNEQFF. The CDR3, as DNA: TGCGCCAGCAGCCAAGAGGGGACAGCTTACAATGAGCAGTTCTTC.

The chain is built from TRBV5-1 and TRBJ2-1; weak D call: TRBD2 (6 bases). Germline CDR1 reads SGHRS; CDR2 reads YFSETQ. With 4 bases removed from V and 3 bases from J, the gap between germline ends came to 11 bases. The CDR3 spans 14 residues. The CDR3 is CASSPGTGYNEQFF. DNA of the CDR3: TGCGCCAGCAGCCCCGGGACTGGCTACAATGAGCAGTTCTTC.

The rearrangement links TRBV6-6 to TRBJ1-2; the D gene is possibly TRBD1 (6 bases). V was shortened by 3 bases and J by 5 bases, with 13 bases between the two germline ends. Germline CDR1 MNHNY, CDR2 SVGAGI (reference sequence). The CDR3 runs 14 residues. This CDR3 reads CASSYLGAEYGYTF. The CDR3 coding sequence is TGTGCCAGCAGTTATCTGGGGGCGGAGTATGGCTACACCTTC.

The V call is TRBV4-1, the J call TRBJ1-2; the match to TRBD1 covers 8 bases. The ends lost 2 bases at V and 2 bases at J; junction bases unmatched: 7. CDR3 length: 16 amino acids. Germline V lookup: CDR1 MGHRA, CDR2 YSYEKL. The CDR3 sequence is CASSQPLGQDNYGYTF. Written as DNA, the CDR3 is TGCGCCAGCAGCCAACCTCTGGGACAGGACAACTATGGCTACACCTTC.

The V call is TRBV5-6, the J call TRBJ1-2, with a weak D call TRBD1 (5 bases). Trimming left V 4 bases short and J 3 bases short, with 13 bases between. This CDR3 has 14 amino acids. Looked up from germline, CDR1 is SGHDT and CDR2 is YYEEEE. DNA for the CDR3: TGTGCCAGCAGCCCCAGGGTCCTGTACTATGGCTACACCTTC. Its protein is CASSPRVLYYGYTF.

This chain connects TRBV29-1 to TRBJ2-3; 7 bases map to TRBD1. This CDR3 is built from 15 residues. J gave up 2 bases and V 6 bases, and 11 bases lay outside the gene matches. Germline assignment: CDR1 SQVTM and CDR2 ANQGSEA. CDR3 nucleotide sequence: TGCAGCGTCCGGGACAGCGCTGTCATCACAGATACGCAGTATTTT. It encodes CSVRDSAVITDTQYF.

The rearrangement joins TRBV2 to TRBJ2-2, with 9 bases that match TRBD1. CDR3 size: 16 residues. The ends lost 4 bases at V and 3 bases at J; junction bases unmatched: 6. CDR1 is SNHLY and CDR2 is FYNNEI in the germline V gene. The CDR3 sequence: CASSGTGGRYTGELFF. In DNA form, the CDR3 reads TGTGCCAGCAGTGGAACAGGGGGCCGGTACACCGGGGAGCTGTTTTTT.

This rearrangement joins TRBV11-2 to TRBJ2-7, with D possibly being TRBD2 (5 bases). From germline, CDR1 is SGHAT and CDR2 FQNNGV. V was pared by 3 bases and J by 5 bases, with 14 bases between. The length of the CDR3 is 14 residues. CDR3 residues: CASSFSTRLNEQYF. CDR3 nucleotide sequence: TGTGCCAGCAGCTTTTCAACTAGGTTAAACGAGCAGTACTTC.

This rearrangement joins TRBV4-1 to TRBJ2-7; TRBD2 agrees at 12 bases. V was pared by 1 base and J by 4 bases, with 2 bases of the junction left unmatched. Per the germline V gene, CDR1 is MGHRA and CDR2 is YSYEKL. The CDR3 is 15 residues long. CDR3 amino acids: CASSQGGLAGYEQYF. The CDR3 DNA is TGCGCCAGCAGCCAAGGGGGACTAGCGGGTTACGAGCAGTACTTC.

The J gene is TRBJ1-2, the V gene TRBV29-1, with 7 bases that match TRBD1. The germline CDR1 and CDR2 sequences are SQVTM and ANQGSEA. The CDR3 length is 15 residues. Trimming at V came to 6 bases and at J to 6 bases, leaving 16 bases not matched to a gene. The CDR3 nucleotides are TGCAGCGTCTCCTACATCAGGGGGATAGCTGATGGCTACACCTTC. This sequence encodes CSVSYIRGIADGYTF.

The CDR3 DNA sequence: TGTGCCAGCAGCTTTGGGGGAGTAACAAACACTGAAGCTTTCTTT. Translation gives CASSFGGVTNTEAFF. The chain employs TRBV11-3 and TRBJ1-1, with D tentatively TRBD1 (5 bases). The length of the CDR3 is 15 residues. Trimming removed 3 bases from V and 2 bases from J, with 13 bases in between. Germline V CDR1 and CDR2: SGHNT, YENEEA. The entire variable domain, with the rest obtained from reference TRBV11-3 and TRBJ1-1, is as follows: EAGVVQSPRYKIIEKKQPVAFWCNPISGHNTLYWYLQNLGQGPELLIRYENEEAVDDSQLPKDRFSAERLKGVDSTLKIQPAELGDSAVYLCASSFGGVTNTEAFFGQGTRLTVV.

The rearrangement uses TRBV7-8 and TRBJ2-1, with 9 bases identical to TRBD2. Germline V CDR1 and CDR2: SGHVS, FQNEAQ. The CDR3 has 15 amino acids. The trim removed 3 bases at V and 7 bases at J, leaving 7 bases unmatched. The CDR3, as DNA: TGTGCCAGCAGCTTGGGAGGGACTAGCAGGAATGAGCAGTTCTTC. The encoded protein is CASSLGGTSRNEQFF.

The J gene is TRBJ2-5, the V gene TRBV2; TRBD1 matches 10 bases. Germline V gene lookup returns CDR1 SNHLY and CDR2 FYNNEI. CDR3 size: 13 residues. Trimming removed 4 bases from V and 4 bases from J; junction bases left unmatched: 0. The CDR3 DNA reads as TGTGCCAGCAGTGGGACAGGGGGAGAGACCCAGTACTTC. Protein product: CASSGTGGETQYF.

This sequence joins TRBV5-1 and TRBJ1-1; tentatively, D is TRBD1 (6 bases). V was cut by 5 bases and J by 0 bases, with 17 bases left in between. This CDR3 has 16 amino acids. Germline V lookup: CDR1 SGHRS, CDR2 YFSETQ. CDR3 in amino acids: CASSPRGDTLNTEAFF. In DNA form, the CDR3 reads TGCGCCAGCAGTCCAAGGGGGGATACTTTGAACACTGAAGCTTTCTTT. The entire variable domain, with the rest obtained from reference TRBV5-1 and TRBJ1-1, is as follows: KAGVTQTPRYLIKTRGQQVTLSCSPISGHRSVSWYQQTPGQGLQFLFEYFSETQRNKGNFPGRFSGRQFSNSRSEMNVSTLELGDSALYLCASSPRGDTLNTEAFFGQGTRLTVV.

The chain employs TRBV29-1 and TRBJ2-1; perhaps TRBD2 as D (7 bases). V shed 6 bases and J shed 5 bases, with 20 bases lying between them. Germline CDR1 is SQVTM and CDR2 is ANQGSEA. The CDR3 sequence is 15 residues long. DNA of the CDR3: TGCAGCGTCAGACCTGGGGGAGGGGACAACAATGAGCAGTTCTTC. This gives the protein CSVRPGGGDNNEQFF.